This TCR beta chain came from a study of cytomegalovirus exposure and HLA in healthy donors. Study-level findings and limits: Immune exposure data for these donors was limited to CMV serostatus.

To note about this clone: The antigen is undetermined.

Healthy bone marrow donors made up the cohort. The germline V gene encodes CDR1 MDHEN and CDR2 SYDVKM. This CDR3 contains 13 residues. Between the trimmed V and J ends, which lost 1 base and 5 bases, there was a span of 6 bases. With 60 Vbeta and 13 Jbeta primers, the PCR was carried out. Profiling relied on immunoSEQ multiplex PCR, and the TCRdb table lists in-frame clones only, not all of them. Of approximately 110,000 clones listed, nearly 80% were seen once; the top ten hold 1.3%. The chain links TRBV28 to TRBJ2-1; no reliable D call. Input material: PBMCs. The clonotype originates from a man aged 25 to 40 in good health and CMV-seronegative. The CDR3 DNA reads TGTGCCAGCAGTTTATATTCCAACAATGAGCAGTTCTTC. This translates into CASSLYSNNEQFF.